Many counts were recorded for the clone carrying this TCR beta chain. The CDR3 is made up of 14 amino acids. From germline, CDR1 is LNHDA and CDR2 SQIVND (reference sequence). Trimming removed 5 bases from V and 5 bases from J, with 15 bases in between. This sample was taken from a study of T-cell reconstitution after alpha-beta-depleted transplantation in children. Unique molecular identifiers were incorporated when the TCRbeta library was constructed. MiXCR, applied by TCRdb to the PCR reads, yields one record per CDR3 protein. The top ten clones hold roughly 2.6% of a sample with about 240,000 distinct CDR3 sequences, more than 10% of them seen once.

Sequenced here: PBMCs from the stem cell graft donor, sampled from the stem cell graft. The chain recombines TRBV19 with TRBJ2-5, with D perhaps matching TRBD2 (5 bases). This TCR came from a human donor who donated a stem cell graft to a child with acute lymphoblastic leukemia. The CDR3 is CASSPGLPTETQYF. For the CDR3, the DNA is TGTGCCAGTAGTCCCGGACTCCCTACGGAGACCCAGTACTTC.